The clone carrying this TCR beta chain was recorded once. Source study methods: Amplification of reference gene primers provided the estimated nucleated cell counts. Sequencing used immunoSEQ multiplex PCR; TCRdb keeps in-frame clones, though not all of them. V, J and clone size were drawn from that table, and D and trimming were deduced from the DNA. The repertoire holds roughly 90,000 clones, with 80% as singletons. Deletions cut 1 base from V and 8 bases from J, with 17 bases between. This CDR3 contains 15 residues. Germline loops: CDR1 SEHNR, CDR2 FQNEAQ (reference sequence). This sample stems from a study of blood T cell repertoires in COVID-19. Study-wide context: The United States, Italy and Spain provided the acute and convalescent COVID-19 samples. T cells, B-cell-depleted T cells, or PBMCs provided the cDNA or gDNA that served as material.

The rearrangement joins TRBV7-9 to TRBJ1-2; D is unresolved. This receptor was identified in a woman between 65 and 79 years old with acute or convalescent COVID-19. Input material: peripheral blood. This CDR3 is CASSLVSVPPRGYTF. The CDR3 coding sequence is TGTGCCAGCAGCTTAGTATCTGTCCCCCCGAGGGGCTACACCTTC.